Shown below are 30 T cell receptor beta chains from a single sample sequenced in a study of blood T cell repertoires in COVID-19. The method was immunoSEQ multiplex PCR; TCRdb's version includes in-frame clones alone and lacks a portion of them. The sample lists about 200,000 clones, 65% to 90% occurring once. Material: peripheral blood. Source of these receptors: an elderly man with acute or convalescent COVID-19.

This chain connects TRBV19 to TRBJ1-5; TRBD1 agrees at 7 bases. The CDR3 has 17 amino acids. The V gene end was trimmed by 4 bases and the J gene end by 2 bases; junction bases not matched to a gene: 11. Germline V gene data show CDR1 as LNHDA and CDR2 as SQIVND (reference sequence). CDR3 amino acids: CASSNQRQGRGNQPQHF. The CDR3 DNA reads TGTGCCAGTAGTAACCAACGACAGGGAAGAGGCAATCAGCCCCAGCATTTT.

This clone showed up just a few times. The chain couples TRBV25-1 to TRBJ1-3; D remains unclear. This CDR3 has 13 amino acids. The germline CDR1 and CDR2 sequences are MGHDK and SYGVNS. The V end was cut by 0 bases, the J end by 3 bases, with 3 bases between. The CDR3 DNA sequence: TGTGCCAGCAGTGAATATAATGGAAACACCATATATTTT. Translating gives CASSEYNGNTIYF.

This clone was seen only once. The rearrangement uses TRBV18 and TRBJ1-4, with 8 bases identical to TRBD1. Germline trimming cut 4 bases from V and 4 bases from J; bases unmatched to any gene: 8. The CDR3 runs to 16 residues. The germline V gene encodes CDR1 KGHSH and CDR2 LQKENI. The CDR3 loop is CASSRTQGAHNEKLFF. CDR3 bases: TGTGCCAGCTCACGAACTCAGGGGGCTCATAATGAAAAACTGTTTTTT.

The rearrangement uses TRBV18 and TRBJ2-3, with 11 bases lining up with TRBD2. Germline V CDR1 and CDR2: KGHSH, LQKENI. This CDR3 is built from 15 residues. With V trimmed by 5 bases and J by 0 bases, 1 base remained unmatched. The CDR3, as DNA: TGTGCCAGCTCAAGGACTAGCGGGAGCACAGATACGCAGTATTTT. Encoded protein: CASSRTSGSTDTQYF. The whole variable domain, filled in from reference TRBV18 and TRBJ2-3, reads NAGVMQNPRHLVRRRGQEARLRCSPMKGHSHVYWYRQLPEEGLKFMVYLQKENIIDESGMPKERFSAEFPKEGPSILRIQQVVRGDSAAYFCASSRTSGSTDTQYFGPGTRLTVL.

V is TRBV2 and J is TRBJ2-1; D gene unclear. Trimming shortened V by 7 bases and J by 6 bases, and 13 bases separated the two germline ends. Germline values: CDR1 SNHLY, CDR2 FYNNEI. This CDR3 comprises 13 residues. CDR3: CASNRPGGNEQFF. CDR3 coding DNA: TGTGCCAGCAATCGTCCAGGTGGCAATGAGCAGTTCTTC.

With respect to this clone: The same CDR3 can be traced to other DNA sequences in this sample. This CDR3 reads CASRATGYSNQPQHF. In DNA form, the CDR3 reads TGTGCCAGCAGGGCGACAGGGTATAGCAATCAGCCCCAGCATTTT. V is TRBV28 and J is TRBJ1-5; 7 nucleotides align to TRBD1. CDR3 length equals 15 residues. CDR1 is MDHEN, CDR2 SYDVKM, per germline. With V trimmed by 6 bases and J by 0 bases, 5 bases remained unmatched. Variable domain in full (rest from reference TRBV28 and TRBJ1-5): DVKVTQSSRYLVKRTGEKVFLECVQDMDHENMFWYRQDPGLGLRLIYFSYDVKMKEKGDIPEGYSVSREKKERFSLILESASTNQTSMYLCASRATGYSNQPQHFGDGTRLSIL.

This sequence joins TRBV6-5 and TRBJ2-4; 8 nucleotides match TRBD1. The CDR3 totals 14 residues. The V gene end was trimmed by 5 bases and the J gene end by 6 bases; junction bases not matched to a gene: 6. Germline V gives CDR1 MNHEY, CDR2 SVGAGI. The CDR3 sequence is CASSPRQGPNIQYF. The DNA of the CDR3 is TGTGCCAGCAGTCCCCGACAGGGGCCAAACATTCAGTACTTC.

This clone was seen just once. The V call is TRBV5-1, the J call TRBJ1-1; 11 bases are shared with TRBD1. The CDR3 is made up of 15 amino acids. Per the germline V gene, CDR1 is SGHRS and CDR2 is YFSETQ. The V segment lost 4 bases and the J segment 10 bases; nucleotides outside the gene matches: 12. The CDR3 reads CASSGGQGAPGGAFF. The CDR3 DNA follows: TGCGCCAGCAGCGGAGGACAGGGGGCGCCCGGGGGAGCTTTCTTT.

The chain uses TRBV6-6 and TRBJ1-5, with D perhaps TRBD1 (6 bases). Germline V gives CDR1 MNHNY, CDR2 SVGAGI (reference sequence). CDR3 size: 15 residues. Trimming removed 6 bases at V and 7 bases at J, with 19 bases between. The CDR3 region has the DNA TGTGCCAGCAGCCCCTCGGCAGGGGTTTGGCAGCCCCAGCATTTT. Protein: CASSPSAGVWQPQHF.

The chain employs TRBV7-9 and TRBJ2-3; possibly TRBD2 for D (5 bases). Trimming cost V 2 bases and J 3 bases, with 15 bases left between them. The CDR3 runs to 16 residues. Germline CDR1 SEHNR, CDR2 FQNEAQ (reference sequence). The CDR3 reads CASSLTGGGGTDTQYF. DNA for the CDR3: TGTGCCAGCAGCTTAACGGGCGGAGGCGGTACAGATACGCAGTATTTT.

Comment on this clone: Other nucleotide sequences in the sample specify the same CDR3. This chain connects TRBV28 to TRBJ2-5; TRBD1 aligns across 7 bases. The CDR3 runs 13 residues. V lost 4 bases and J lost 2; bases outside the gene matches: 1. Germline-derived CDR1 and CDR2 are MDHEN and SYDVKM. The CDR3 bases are TGTGCCAGCAGTTCGGGACAGCAAGAGACCCAGTACTTC. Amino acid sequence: CASSSGQQETQYF.

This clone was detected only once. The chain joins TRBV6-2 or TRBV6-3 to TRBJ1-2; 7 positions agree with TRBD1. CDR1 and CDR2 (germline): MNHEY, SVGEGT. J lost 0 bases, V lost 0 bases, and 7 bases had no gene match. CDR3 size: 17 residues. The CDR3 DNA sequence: TGTGCCAGCAGTTACTCGCCACAGGGGAATCCTAACTATGGCTACACCTTC. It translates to CASSYSPQGNPNYGYTF.

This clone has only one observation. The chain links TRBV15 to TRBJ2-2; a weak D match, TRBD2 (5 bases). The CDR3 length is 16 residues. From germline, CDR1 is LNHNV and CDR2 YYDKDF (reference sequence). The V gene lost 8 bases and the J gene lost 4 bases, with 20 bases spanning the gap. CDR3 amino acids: CATANVHLARTGELFF. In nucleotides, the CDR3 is TGTGCCACCGCCAACGTCCACCTAGCACGCACCGGGGAGCTGTTTTTT.

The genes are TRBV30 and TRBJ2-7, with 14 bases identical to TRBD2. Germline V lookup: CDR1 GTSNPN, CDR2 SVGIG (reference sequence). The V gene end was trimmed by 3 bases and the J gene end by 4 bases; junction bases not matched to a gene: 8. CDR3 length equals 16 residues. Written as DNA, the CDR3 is TGTGCCTGGAGCCAATGGACTAGCGGGAGGCTGTACGAGCAGTACTTC. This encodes CAWSQWTSGRLYEQYF.

For the CDR3, the DNA is TGTGCCAGCAGCTTAGTAGGGACAGGGTTAACTGAAGCTTTCTTT. It encodes CASSLVGTGLTEAFF. The V and J genes are TRBV11-3 and TRBJ1-1, with TRBD1 matching over 9 bases. The V gene end was trimmed by 1 base and the J gene end by 5 bases; junction bases not matched to a gene: 5. CDR1 is SGHNT, CDR2 YENEEA, per germline. This CDR3 has 15 amino acids.

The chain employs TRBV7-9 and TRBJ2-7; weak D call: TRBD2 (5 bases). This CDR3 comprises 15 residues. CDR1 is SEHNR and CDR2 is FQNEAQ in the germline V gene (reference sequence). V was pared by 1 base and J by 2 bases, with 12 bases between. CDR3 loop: CASSLVLDCPYEQYV. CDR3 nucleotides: TGTGCCAGCAGCTTAGTTTTGGACTGCCCCTACGAGCAGTACGTC.

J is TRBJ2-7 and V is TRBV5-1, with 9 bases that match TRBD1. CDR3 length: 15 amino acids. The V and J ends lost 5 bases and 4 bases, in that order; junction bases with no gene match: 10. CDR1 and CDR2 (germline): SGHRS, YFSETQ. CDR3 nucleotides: TGCGCCAGCAGTGTTCAGGGGACAGGGTTTTACGAGCAGTACTTC. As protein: CASSVQGTGFYEQYF.

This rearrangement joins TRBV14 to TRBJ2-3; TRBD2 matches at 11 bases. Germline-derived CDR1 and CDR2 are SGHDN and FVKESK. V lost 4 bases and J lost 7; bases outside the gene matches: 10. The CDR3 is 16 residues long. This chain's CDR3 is CASSRDLAGGGHTQYF. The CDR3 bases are TGTGCCAGCAGCCGAGATCTAGCGGGAGGTGGCCATACGCAGTATTTT.

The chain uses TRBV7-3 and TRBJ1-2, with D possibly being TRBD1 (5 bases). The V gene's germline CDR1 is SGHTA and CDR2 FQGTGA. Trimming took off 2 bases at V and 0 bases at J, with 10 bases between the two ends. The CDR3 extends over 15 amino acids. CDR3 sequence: CASSLRPGTNYGYTF. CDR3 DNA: TGTGCCAGCAGCTTACGCCCAGGGACTAACTATGGCTACACCTTC.

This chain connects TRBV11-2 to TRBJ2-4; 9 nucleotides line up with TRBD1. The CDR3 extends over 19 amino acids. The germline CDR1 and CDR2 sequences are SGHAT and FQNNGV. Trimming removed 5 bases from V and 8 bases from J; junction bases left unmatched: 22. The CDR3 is CASSRSSTGTGRLYDIQYF. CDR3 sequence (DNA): TGTGCCAGCAGCCGTTCCTCTACCGGGACAGGGCGGTTATACGACATTCAGTACTTC.

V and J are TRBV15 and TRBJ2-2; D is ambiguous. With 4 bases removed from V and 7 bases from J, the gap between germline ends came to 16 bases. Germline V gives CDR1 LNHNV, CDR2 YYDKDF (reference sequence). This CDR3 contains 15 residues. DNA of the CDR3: TGTGCCACCAGCATACGAGGTGTTCGCGGCGGGGAGCTGTTTTTT. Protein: CATSIRGVRGGELFF.

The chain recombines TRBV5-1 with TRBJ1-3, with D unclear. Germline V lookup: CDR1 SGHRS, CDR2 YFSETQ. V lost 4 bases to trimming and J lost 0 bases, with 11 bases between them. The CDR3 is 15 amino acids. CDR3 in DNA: TGCGCCAGCAGCCTGGAGATGAGCTCTGGAAACACCATATATTTT. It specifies CASSLEMSSGNTIYF.

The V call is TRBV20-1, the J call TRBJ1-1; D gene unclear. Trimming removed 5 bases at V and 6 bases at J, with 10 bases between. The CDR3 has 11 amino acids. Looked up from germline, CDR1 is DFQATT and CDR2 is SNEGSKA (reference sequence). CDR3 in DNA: TGCAGTGCTCGGGGTTCGTCTGAAGCTTTCTTT. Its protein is CSARGSSEAFF.

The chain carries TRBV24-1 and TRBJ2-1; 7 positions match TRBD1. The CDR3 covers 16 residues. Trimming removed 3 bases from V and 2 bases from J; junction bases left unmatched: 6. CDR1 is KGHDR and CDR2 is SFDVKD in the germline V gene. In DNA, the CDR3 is TGTGCCACCAGTGATGCAGGGGGTGCAACCTACAATGAGCAGTTCTTC. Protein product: CATSDAGGATYNEQFF.

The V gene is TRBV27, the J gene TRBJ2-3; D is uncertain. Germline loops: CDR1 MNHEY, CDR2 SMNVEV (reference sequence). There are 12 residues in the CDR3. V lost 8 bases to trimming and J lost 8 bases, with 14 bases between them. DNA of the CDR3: TGTGCCAGCTATACGGGTCGTGGTACGCAGTATTTT. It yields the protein CASYTGRGTQYF.

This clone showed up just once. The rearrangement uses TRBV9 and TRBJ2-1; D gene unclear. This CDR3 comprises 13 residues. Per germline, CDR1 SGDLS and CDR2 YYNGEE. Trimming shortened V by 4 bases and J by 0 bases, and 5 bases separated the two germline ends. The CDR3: CASSTNSYNEQFF. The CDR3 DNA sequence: TGTGCCAGCAGCACAAACTCCTACAATGAGCAGTTCTTC. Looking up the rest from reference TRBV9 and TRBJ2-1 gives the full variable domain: DSGVTQTPKHLITATGQRVTLRCSPRSGDLSVYWYQQSLDQGLQFLIQYYNGEERAKGNILERFSAQQFPDLHSELNLSSLELGDSALYFCASSTNSYNEQFFGPGTRLTVL.

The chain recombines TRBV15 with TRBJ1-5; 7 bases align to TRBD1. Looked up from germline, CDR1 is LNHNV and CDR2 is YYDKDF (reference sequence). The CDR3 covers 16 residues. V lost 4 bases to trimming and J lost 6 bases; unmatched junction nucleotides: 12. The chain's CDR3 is CATSTGARGRSQPQHF. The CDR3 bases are TGTGCCACCAGCACAGGGGCCAGGGGGAGAAGTCAGCCCCAGCATTTT.

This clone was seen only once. The CDR3 coding sequence is TGTGCCAGCAGCTTTTTCGGGCGTGGGAGACCCTACGAGCAGTACGTC. Its translation: CASSFFGRGRPYEQYV. This chain uses TRBV5-8 with TRBJ2-7, with a weak D call TRBD2 (5 bases). Per germline, CDR1 SGHTS and CDR2 YDEGEE. The CDR3 spans 16 residues. V lost 2 bases to trimming and J lost 2 bases, with 17 bases between them.

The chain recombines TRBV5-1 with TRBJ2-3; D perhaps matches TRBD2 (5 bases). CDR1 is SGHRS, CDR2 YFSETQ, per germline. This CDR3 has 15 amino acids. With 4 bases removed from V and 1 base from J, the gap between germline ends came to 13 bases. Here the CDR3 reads CASSPGSSGTDTQYF. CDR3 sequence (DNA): TGCGCCAGCAGCCCGGGCAGTAGCGGCACAGATACGCAGTATTTT.

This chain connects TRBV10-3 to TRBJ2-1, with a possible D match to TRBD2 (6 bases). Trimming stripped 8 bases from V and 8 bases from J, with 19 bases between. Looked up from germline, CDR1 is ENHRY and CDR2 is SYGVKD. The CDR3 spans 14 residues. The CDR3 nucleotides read TGTGCCATCGCTCCGGGGCGGGGCGTCGATGAGCAGTTCTTC. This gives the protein CAIAPGRGVDEQFF.